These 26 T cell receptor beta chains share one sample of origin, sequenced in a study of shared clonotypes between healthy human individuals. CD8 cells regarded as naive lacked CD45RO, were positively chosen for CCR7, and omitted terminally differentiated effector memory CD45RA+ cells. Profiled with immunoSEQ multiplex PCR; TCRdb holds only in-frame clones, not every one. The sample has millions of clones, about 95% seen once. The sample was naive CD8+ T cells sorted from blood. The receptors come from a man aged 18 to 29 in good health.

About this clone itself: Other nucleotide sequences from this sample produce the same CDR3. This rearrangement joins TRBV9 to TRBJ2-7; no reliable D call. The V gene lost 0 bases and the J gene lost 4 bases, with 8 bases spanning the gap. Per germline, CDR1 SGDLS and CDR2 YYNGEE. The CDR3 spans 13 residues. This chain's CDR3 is CASSVGIGYEQYF. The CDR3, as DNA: TGTGCCAGCAGCGTAGGTATTGGTTACGAGCAGTACTTC.

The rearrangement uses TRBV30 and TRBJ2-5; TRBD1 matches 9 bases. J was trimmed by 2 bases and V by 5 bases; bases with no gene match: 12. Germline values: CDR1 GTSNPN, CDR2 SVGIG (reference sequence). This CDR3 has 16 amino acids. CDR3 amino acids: CAWDVPGQGTQETQYF. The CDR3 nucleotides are TGTGCCTGGGACGTCCCGGGACAGGGAACTCAAGAGACCCAGTACTTC.

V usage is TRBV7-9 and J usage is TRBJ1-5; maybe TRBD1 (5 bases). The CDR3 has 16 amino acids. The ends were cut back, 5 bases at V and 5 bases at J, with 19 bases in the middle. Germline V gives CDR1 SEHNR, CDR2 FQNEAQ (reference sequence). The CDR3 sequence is CASSPPGRDGDQPQHF. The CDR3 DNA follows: TGTGCCAGCAGCCCCCCAGGGAGGGACGGAGATCAGCCCCAGCATTTT.

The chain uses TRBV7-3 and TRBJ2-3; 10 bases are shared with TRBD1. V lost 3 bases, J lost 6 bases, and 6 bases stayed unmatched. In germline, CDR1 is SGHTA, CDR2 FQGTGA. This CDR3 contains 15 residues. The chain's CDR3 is CASSLGQGFMDTQYF. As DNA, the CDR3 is TGTGCCAGCAGCTTGGGACAGGGGTTTATGGATACGCAGTATTTT. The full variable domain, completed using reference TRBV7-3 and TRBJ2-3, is GAGVSQTPSNKVTEKGKYVELRCDPISGHTALYWYRQSLGQGPEFLIYFQGTGAADDSGLPNDRFFAVRPEGSVSTLKIQRTERGDSAVYLCASSLGQGFMDTQYFGPGTRLTVL.

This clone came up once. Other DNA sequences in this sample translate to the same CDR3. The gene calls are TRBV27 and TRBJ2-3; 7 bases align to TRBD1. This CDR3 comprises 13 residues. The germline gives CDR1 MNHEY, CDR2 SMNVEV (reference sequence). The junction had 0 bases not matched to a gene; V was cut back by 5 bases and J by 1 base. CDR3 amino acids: CASSDRGTDTQYF. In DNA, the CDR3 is TGTGCCAGCAGTGACAGGGGCACAGATACGCAGTATTTT.

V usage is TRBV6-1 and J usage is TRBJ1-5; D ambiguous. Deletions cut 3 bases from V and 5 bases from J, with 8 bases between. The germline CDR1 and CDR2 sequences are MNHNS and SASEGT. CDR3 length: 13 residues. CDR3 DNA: TGTGCCAGCAGTGAGTATCTTTATCAGCCCCAGCATTTT. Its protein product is CASSEYLYQPQHF.

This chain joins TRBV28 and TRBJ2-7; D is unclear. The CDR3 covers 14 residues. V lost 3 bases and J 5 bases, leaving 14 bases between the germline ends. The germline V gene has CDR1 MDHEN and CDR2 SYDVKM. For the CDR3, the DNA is TGTGCCAGCAGTTTTGTGGGGAATCTCCACGAGCAGTACTTC. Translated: CASSFVGNLHEQYF.

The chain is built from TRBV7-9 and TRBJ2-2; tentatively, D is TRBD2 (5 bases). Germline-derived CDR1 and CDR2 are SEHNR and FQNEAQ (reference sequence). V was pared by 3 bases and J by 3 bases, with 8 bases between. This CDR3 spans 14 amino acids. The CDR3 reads CASSFKADTGELFF. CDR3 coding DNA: TGTGCCAGCAGCTTCAAAGCGGACACCGGGGAGCTGTTTTTT.

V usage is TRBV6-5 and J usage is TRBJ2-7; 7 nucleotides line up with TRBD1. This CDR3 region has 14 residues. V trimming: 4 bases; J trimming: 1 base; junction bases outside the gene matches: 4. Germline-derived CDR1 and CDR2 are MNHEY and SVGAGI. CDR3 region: CASSSRGQSYEQYF. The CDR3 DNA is TGTGCCAGCAGTTCCCGGGGACAGTCCTACGAGCAGTACTTC.

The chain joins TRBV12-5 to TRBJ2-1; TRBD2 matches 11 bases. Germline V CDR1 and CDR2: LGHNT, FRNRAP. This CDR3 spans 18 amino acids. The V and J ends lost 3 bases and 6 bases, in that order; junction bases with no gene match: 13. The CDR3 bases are TGTGCTAGTGGTTTTCTAGCGGGAGGTTTCGAGGGGGTCAATGAGCAGTTCTTC. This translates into CASGFLAGGFEGVNEQFF.

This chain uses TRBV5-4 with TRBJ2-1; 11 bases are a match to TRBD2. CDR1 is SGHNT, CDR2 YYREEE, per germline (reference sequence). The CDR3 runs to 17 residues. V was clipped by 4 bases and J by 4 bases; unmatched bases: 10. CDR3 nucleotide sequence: TGTGCCAGCAGCCAAGACGTACTAGCGGGAGTGTACAATGAGCAGTTCTTC. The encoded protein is CASSQDVLAGVYNEQFF.

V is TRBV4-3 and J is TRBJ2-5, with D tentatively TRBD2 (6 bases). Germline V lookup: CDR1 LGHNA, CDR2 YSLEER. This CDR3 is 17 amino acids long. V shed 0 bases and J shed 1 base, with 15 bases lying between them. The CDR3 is CASSQELWEVGQETQYF. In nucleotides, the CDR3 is TGCGCCAGCAGCCAAGAGTTGTGGGAGGTGGGCCAAGAGACCCAGTACTTC.

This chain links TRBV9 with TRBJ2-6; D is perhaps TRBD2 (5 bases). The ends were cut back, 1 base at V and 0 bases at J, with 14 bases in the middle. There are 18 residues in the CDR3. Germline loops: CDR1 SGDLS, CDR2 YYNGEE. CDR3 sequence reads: CASSVNLAGDSGANVLTF. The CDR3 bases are TGTGCCAGCAGCGTAAATCTAGCAGGAGACTCTGGGGCCAACGTCCTGACTTTC.

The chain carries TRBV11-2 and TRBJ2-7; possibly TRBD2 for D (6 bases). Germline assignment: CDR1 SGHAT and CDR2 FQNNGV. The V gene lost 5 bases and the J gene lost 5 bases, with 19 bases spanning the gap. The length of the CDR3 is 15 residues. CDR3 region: CASSLGRGRWNEQYF. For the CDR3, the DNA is TGTGCCAGCAGCCTTGGCCGGGGGAGGTGGAACGAGCAGTACTTC.

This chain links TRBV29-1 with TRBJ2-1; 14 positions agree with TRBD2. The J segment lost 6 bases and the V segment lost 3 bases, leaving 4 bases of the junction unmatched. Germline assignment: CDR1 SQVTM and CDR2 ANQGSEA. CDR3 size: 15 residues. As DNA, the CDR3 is TGCAGCGTTGACGGGACTAGCGGGGGTATCAATGAGCAGTTCTTC. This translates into CSVDGTSGGINEQFF.

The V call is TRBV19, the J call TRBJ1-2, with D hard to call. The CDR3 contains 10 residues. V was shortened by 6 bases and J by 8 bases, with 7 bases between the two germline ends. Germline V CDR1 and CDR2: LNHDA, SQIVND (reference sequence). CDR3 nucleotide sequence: TGTGCCAGTAGGGGTATCGGCTACACCTTC. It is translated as CASRGIGYTF.

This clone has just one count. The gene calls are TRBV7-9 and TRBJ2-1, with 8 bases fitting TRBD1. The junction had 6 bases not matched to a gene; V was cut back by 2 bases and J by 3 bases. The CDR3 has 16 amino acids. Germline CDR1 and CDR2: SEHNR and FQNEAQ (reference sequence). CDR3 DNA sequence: TGTGCCAGCAGCTTATCAGGGGGCGGACTCTACAATGAGCAGTTCTTC. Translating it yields CASSLSGGGLYNEQFF.

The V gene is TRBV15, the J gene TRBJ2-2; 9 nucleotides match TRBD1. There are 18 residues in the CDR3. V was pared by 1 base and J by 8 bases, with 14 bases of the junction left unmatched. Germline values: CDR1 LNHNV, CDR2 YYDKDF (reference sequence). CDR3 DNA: TGTGCCACCAGCAGAGGGATATCCCGGGACAGGGAAGATGGGGAGCTGTTTTTT. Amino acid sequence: CATSRGISRDREDGELFF.

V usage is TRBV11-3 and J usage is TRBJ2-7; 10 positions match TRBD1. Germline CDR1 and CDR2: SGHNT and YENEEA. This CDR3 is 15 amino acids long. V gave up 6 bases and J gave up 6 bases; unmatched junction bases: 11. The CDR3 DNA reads TGTGCCAGCAGTAAAACCGGGACAGGGGCGGGCGAGCAGTACTTC. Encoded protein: CASSKTGTGAGEQYF.

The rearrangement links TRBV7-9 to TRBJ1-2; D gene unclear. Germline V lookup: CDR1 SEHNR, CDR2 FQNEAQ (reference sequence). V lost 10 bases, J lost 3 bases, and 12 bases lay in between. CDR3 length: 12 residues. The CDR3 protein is CATSMNDYGYTF. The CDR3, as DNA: TGTGCCACCTCCATGAATGACTATGGCTACACCTTC.

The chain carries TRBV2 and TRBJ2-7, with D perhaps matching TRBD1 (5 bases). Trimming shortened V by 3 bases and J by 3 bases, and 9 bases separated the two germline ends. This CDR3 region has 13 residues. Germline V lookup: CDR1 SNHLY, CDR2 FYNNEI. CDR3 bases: TGTGCCAGCAGTGATGACAGATTCTACGAGCAGTACTTC. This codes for CASSDDRFYEQYF.

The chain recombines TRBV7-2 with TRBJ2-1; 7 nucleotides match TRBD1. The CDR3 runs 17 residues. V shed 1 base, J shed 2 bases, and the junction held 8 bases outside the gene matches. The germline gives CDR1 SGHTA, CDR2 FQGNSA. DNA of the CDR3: TGTGCCAGCAGCTTAGATTCTGGACAGGTACCCTACAATGAGCAGTTCTTC. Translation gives CASSLDSGQVPYNEQFF.

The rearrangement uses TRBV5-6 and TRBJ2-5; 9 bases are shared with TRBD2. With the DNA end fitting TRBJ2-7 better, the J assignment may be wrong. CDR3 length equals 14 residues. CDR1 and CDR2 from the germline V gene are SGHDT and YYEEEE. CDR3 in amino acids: CASNPSGISYEQYF. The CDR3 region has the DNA TGTGCCAGCAACCCTAGCGGGATATCCTACGAGCAGTACTTC.

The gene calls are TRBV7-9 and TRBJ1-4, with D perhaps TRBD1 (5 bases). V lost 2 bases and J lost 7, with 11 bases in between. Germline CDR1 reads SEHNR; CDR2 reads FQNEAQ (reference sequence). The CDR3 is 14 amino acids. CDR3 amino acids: CASSLPGYGEKLFF. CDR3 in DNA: TGTGCCAGCAGCTTACCAGGGTATGGTGAAAAACTGTTTTTT. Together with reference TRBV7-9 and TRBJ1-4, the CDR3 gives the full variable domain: DTGVSQNPRHKITKRGQNVTFRCDPISEHNRLYWYRQTLGQGPEFLTYFQNEAQLEKSRLLSDRFSAERPKGSFSTLEIQRTEQGDSAMYLCASSLPGYGEKLFFGSGTQLSVL.

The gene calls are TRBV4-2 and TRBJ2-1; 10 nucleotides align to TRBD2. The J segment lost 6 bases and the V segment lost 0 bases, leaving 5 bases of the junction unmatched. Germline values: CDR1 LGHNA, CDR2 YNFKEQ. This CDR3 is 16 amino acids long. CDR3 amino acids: CASSQEAGGQINEQFF. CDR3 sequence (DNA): TGTGCCAGCAGCCAAGAAGCGGGGGGGCAAATCAATGAGCAGTTCTTC.

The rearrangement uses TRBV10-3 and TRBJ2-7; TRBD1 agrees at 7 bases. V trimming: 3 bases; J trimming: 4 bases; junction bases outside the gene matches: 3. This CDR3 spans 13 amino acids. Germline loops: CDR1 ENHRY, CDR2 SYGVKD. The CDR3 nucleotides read TGTGCCATCAGTGAAGGGGGCCAGTACGAGCAGTACTTC. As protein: CAISEGGQYEQYF.